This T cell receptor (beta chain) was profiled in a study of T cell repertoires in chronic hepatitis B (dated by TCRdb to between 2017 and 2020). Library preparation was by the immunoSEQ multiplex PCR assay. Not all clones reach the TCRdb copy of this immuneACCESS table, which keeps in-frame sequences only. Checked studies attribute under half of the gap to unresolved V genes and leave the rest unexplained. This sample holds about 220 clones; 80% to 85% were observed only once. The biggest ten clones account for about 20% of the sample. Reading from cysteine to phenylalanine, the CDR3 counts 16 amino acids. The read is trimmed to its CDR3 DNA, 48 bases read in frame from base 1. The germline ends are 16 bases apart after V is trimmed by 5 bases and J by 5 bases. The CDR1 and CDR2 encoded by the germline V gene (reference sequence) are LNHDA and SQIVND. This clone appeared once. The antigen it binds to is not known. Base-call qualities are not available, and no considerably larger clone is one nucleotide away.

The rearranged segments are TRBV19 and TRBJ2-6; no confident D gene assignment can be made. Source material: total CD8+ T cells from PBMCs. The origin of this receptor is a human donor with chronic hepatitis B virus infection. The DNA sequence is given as TGTGCCAGTAGTTTATTCAAGACAAGTCGGGCCAACGTCCTGACTTTC. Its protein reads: CASSLFKTSRANVLTF.